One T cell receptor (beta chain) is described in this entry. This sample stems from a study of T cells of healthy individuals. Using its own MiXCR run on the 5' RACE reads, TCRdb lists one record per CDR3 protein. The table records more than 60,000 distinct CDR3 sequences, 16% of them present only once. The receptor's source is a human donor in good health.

The CDR3: CASSQDQGRTGAFNQPQHF. CDR3 sequence (DNA): TGTGCCAGCAGCCAAGATCAAGGCAGGACAGGGGCCTTCAATCAGCCCCAGCATTTT. The chain uses TRBV3-1 and TRBJ1-5, with 9 positions matching TRBD1. The V segment lost 0 bases and the J segment 3 bases; nucleotides outside the gene matches: 12. Germline values: CDR1 LGHDT, CDR2 YNNKEL (reference sequence). The CDR3 totals 19 residues. Combining the CDR3 with reference TRBV3-1 and TRBJ1-5 gives the whole variable domain DTAVSQTPKYLVTQMGNDKSIKCEQNLGHDTMYWYKQDSKKFLKIMFSYNNKELIINETVPNRFSPKSPDKAHLNLHINSLELGDSAVYFCASSQDQGRTGAFNQPQHFGDGTRLSIL.